This passage covers 9 T cell receptor beta chains from one sample sequenced in a study of cytomegalovirus exposure and HLA in healthy donors (TCRdb year 2017). Libraries were prepared through the immunoSEQ multiplex PCR assay. The multiplex PCR relied on a mix of 60 forward primers for TCR Vbeta segments and 13 reverse primers for TCR Jbeta segments. TCRdb mirrors the immuneACCESS table, restricted to in-frame sequences. Some clones are absent from its copies; in checked studies, under half trace to an unresolved V gene, and the reason for the others is unknown. This sample has about 87,000 clones in its table, and under 80% of those were observed once. The ten largest clones add up to under 25% of the sample. Sequencing was carried out using PBMCs. Receptors originate from a man between 25 and 39 years old in good health and CMV-seropositive.

The chain couples TRBV5-1 to TRBJ1-3, with D possibly TRBD1 on 6 matching bases. This CDR3 is built from 14 residues. Per germline, CDR1 SGHRS and CDR2 YFSETQ. The V end was cut by 4 bases, the J end by 0 bases, with 8 bases between. This CDR3 reads CASSADSSGNTIYF. The CDR3 DNA sequence: TGCGCCAGCAGCGCGGACAGCTCTGGAAACACCATATATTTT.

This chain uses TRBV20-1 with TRBJ1-5; D gene ambiguous. Trimming left V 3 bases short and J 11 bases short, with 11 bases between. CDR1 DFQATT and CDR2 SNEGSKA come from the germline V gene (reference sequence). The CDR3 is 11 amino acids. The CDR3 bases are TGCAGTGCTAGCCCCGGTCCGGCCCAGCATTTT. Its protein is CSASPGPAQHF.

The CDR3 sequence is CASSTRSHREQYF. The CDR3 region has the DNA TGTGCCAGCAGCACCCGCTCCCACCGGGAGCAGTACTTC. This rearrangement joins TRBV7-8 to TRBJ2-7; D call uncertain. This CDR3 has 13 amino acids. Germline CDR1 reads SGHVS; CDR2 reads FQNEAQ. Trimming removed 5 bases from V and 7 bases from J, with 15 bases in between.

The chain joins TRBV28 to TRBJ2-2; 10 bases are a match to TRBD2. J was trimmed by 2 bases and V by 3 bases; bases with no gene match: 3. This CDR3 region has 16 residues. CDR1 MDHEN and CDR2 SYDVKM come from the germline V gene. The chain's CDR3 is CASSFLAGGNTGELFF. The CDR3 bases are TGTGCCAGCAGTTTCTTAGCGGGAGGCAACACCGGGGAGCTGTTTTTT.

V and J are TRBV5-1 and TRBJ2-1; 8 bases match TRBD2. From germline, CDR1 is SGHRS and CDR2 YFSETQ. J was trimmed by 7 bases and V by 3 bases; bases with no gene match: 15. The length of the CDR3 is 17 residues. CDR3 DNA: TGCGCCAGCAGCTCGGGGAGCCAAGCGGGGGCGGGGAATGAGCAGTTCTTC. This translates into CASSSGSQAGAGNEQFF.

The chain links TRBV18 to TRBJ2-7; 10 nucleotides align to TRBD1. This CDR3 is 13 amino acids long. After removal of 5 bases from V and 5 bases from J, the junction contained 3 bases not matched to a gene. Germline values: CDR1 KGHSH, CDR2 LQKENI. DNA for the CDR3: TGTGCCAGCTCAGTAGGGACAGGGGACGAGCAGTACTTC. Its protein product is CASSVGTGDEQYF.

This chain links TRBV19 with TRBJ2-1, with 13 bases lining up with TRBD2. V was pared by 3 bases and J by 4 bases, with 12 bases of the junction left unmatched. Per the germline V gene, CDR1 is LNHDA and CDR2 is SQIVND (reference sequence). The CDR3 length is 19 residues. CDR3 nucleotides: TGTGCCAGTAGTATCATGGGGGGACTAGCGGGACCAAATTACAATGAGCAGTTCTTC. The encoded protein is CASSIMGGLAGPNYNEQFF.

CDR3 amino acids: CASSIYRGNEQFF. Here the CDR3 DNA reads TGTGCCAGCAGCATCTACAGGGGCAATGAGCAGTTCTTC. V and J are TRBV5-6 and TRBJ2-1, with 7 bases matching TRBD1. V lost 4 bases, J lost 6 bases, and 4 bases stayed unmatched. CDR3 length equals 13 residues. CDR1 and CDR2 (germline): SGHDT, YYEEEE. Full variable domain (outside the CDR3, taken from reference TRBV5-6 and TRBJ2-1): DAGVTQSPTHLIKTRGQQVTLRCSPKSGHDTVSWYQQALGQGPQFIFQYYEEEERQRGNFPDRFSGHQFPNYSSELNVNALLLGDSALYLCASSIYRGNEQFFGPGTRLTVL.

V usage is TRBV9 and J usage is TRBJ1-1, with a tentative D call TRBD1 (5 bases). CDR1 and CDR2 from the germline V gene are SGDLS and YYNGEE. The length of the CDR3 is 15 residues. V lost 0 bases and J lost 3, with 12 bases in between. In DNA, the CDR3 is TGTGCCAGCAGCGTAGAGGGAGGGGCGGACACTGAAGCTTTCTTT. Protein: CASSVEGGADTEAFF.